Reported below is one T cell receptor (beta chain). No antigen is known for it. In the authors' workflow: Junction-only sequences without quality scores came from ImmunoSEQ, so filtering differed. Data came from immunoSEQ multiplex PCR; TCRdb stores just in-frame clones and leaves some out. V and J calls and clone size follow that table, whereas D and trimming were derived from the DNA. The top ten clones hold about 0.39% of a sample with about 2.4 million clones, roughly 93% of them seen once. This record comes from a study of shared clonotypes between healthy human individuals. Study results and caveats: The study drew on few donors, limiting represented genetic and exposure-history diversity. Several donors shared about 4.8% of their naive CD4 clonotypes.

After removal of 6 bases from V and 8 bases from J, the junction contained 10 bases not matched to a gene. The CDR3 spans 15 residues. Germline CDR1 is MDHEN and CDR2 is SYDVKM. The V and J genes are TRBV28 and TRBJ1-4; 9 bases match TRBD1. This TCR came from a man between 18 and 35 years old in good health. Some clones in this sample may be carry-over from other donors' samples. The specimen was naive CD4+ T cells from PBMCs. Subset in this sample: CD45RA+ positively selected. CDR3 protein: CASSSVTGGGEKLFF. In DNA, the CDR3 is TGTGCCAGCAGCTCTGTGACAGGGGGAGGAGAAAAACTGTTTTTT.